The rows below give T cell receptor beta chains drawn from one sample of a study of cytomegalovirus exposure and HLA in healthy donors. Measured with immunoSEQ multiplex PCR; TCRdb has only the in-frame clones, and not every one. Of under 150,000 clones in the sample, approximately 80% were seen once. Sequenced sample: PBMCs. The source of these receptors is a girl aged 2-15 years in good health and CMV-seronegative. The CDR3 runs from the conserved cysteine through the conserved F or W. The D gene is left open where the match is weak. The listing skips clone size in some rows; elsewhere it reads once, few, many or a size class.

NA,TRBV1,once,TRBJ2-1,CTSSQESPVKPGYEQFF,TGCACCAGCAGCCAAGAGTCCCCAGTGAAGCCAGGATATGAGCAGTTCTTC
NA,TRBV15,NA,TRBJ1-5,CATSREGGAGNQPQHF,TGTGCCACCAGCAGAGAGGGGGGGGCGGGCAATCAGCCCCAGCATTTT
TRBD1,TRBV5-4,NA,TRBJ2-2,CASSLGRTGPNTGELFF,TGTGCCAGCAGCTTGGGCCGGACAGGACCGAACACCGGGGAGCTGTTTTTT
NA,TRBV7-9,NA,TRBJ2-1,CASSPVNEQFF,TGTGCCAGCAGCCCAGTCAATGAGCAGTTCTTC
TRBD2,TRBV5-1,NA,TRBJ2-3,CASSYYPGLAGGSTDTQYF,TGCGCCAGCAGCTATTACCCGGGACTAGCGGGAGGGTCCACAGATACGCAGTATTTT
TRBD2,TRBV5-1,NA,TRBJ2-3,CASSWTGLANTDTQYF,TGCGCCAGCAGCTGGACGGGACTAGCCAACACAGATACGCAGTATTTT
TRBD1,TRBV4-2,once,TRBJ2-7,CASSQDPPGQFYYEQYF,TGTGCCAGCAGCCAAGACCCCCCGGGACAGTTCTACTACGAGCAGTACTTC
TRBD1,TRBV9,NA,TRBJ1-1,CASSVVSGGTQAFF,TGTGCCAGCAGCGTAGTTTCAGGGGGGACTCAAGCTTTCTTT
TRBD2,TRBV4-1,NA,TRBJ2-7,CASSQATSGRAYEQYF,TGCGCCAGCAGCCAGGCTACTAGCGGGAGGGCGTACGAGCAGTACTTC
NA,TRBV11-2,once,TRBJ2-7,CASSPNVGLDEQYF,TGTGCCAGCAGCCCGAATGTAGGTCTAGACGAGCAGTACTTC
NA,TRBV7-2,NA,TRBJ2-3,CASSRSGNTDTQYF,TGTGCCAGCAGCCGTAGCGGAAACACAGATACGCAGTATTTT
NA,TRBV2,NA,TRBJ1-1,CASSSGGPGTEAFF,TGTGCCAGCAGCTCGGGGGGCCCGGGGACTGAAGCTTTCTTT
NA,TRBV7-6,once,TRBJ2-7,CASSPTVAGGKALYEQYF,TGTGCCAGCAGCCCAACGGTCGCCGGCGGGAAGGCTCTCTACGAGCAGTACTTC
TRBD1,TRBV5-1,NA,TRBJ1-2,CASSFRDRAQGYTF,TGCGCCAGCAGCTTCCGGGACAGGGCTCAGGGCTACACCTTC
TRBD2,TRBV15,NA,TRBJ2-2,CATSSPRVAGGHHTGELFF,TGTGCCACCAGCAGCCCGCGGGTAGCGGGAGGCCATCACACCGGGGAGCTGTTTTTT
TRBD1,TRBV4-1,NA,TRBJ1-1,CASSWTGSTEAFF,TGCGCCAGCAGTTGGACAGGCAGCACTGAAGCTTTCTTT
NA,TRBV20-1,NA,TRBJ2-1,CSARDRYEQFF,TGCAGTGCTAGAGATCGTTATGAGCAGTTCTTC
TRBD2,TRBV28,NA,TRBJ2-3,CACLGGVTDTQYF,TGTGCCTGCCTGGGGGGGGTCACAGATACGCAGTATTTT
NA,TRBV5-4,NA,TRBJ2-7,CASSQQTYEQYF,TGTGCCTCCAGCCAACAGACCTACGAGCAGTACTTC
TRBD2,TRBV4-1,NA,TRBJ2-1,CASSQVGTSGFDEQFF,TGCGCCAGCAGCCAAGTTGGGACTAGCGGGTTTGATGAGCAGTTCTTC
NA,TRBV28,once,TRBJ2-2,CASSIQGYTGELFF,TGTGCCAGCAGTATCCAGGGATACACCGGGGAGCTGTTTTTT
NA,TRBV30,NA,TRBJ1-5,CAWSASRFLGRSNQPQHF,TGTGCCTGGAGTGCTAGCCGGTTTTTAGGCCGGAGCAATCAGCCCCAGCATTTT
NA,TRBV5-1,NA,TRBJ2-7,CASGRSYEQYF,TGCGCCAGCGGCAGGTCCTACGAGCAGTACTTC